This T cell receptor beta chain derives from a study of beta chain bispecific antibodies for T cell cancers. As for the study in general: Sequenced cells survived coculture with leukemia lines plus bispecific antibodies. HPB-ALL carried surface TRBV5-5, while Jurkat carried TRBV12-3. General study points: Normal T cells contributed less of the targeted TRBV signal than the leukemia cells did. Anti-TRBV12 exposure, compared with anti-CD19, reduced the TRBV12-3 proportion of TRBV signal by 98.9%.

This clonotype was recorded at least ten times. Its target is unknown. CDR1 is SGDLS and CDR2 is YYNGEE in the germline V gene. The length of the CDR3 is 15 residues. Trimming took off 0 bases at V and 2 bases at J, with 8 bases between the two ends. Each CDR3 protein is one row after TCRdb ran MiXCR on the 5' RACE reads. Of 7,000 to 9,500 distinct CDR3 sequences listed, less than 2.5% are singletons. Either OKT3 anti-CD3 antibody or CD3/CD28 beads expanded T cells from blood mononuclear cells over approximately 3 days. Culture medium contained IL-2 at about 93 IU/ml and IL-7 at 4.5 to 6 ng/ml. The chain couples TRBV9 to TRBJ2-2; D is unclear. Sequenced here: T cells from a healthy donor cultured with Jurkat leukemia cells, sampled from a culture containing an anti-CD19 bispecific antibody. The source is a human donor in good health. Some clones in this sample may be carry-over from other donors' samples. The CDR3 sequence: CASSVGWGNTGELFF. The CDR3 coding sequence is TGTGCCAGCAGCGTAGGTTGGGGAAACACCGGGGAGCTGTTTTTT.